The sequence of this TCR beta chain was determined in a study of T cells after yellow fever vaccination (dated by TCRdb to about 2019). A note on the overall study: Libraries from fractions with low cell numbers were prepared with the SMART-Seq v4 Ultra Low Input RNA kit. To follow T-cell clones before and after both primary and booster YFV17D yellow fever vaccination, bulk TCR alpha and beta repertoires underwent longitudinal sequencing. Two healthy male donors made up the cohort, one aged 18 to 29 years and the other aged 30 to 39 years. Blood was collected at multiple timepoints before and after primary and secondary immunization, and bulk PBMC replicates and cell subsets were isolated.

This clonotype has a handful of counts. What antigen it recognizes has not been identified. Per-base quality was not reported, and no clone a single base away is much larger than it. The sample's treatment or condition, from its label and the paper: live attenuated yellow fever vaccine strain. At each blood-draw timepoint, two biological replicates of bulk PBMCs were obtained. PBMCs were isolated from peripheral blood using a standard Ficoll-Paque protocol. TriZol was used to extract RNA from bulk PBMCs, from CD4 and CD8 fractions, and from dextramer-positive and dextramer-negative fractions. TCR cDNA was made using 5'RACE template switching, a step that added a universal primer site and unique molecular identifiers. Priming for cDNA synthesis came from both the TCR alpha and TCR beta constant segments. Two PCR steps were used to amplify libraries, with sample barcodes and sequencing adapters being added in the second step. Sequencing of the libraries was done on either Illumina HiSeq 2500 (2x100 bp) or NovaSeq (2x150 bp). The published analysis was carried out like this. Demultiplexing of reads and collapsing into UMI consensus sequences were performed with MIGEC, and V(D)J alignment was carried out with MiXCR. Clonotypes responding to the vaccine were identified with edgeR on replicate PBMC samples, with the criteria of FDR below 0.01 and a log2 fold change above 5 up to day 15. Bulk clonotypes were assigned CD4 or CD8 identity according to which sequenced CD4 or CD8 repertoire held them at higher abundance. Using fastp trimming at Q25 and MiXCR clonotype assembly, TCRdb reanalyzed the public sequencing data and kept in-frame beta chains. A single entry per CDR3 protein holds the most common genes and DNA from its merged rows. The V and J calls were not made by the authors but by TCRdb's processing. This sample gives approximately 510,000 distinct CDR3 sequences in total; roughly a fifth of them show up just once. About 16% of the sample belongs to the ten largest clones.

General study outcomes and caveats: A small fraction of clonotypes appeared in both the CD4 and CD8 compartments, likely as a result of convergent recombination. Most clones expanded after primary vaccination (approximately 96% of CD4 and roughly 91% of CD8) were re-detected after the booster, suggesting that broad memory maintenance occurred. The secondary T-cell response was weaker than the primary response but faster, peaking on day 5 instead of day 15. Computational filtering was needed because FACS-sorted repertoires could contain abundant contaminating clonotypes from the bulk population. Because the study included only a couple of donors, the extent to which the findings can be generalized is limited.

At the junction V is shortened by 4 bases and J by 10 bases; bases outside the gene matches: 6. Sequences LGHDT (CDR1) and YNNKEL (CDR2) are obtained from the germline V gene (reference sequence). The CDR3 numbers 14 residues from cysteine through phenylalanine. The read is trimmed to its CDR3 DNA, 42 bases read in frame from base 1. Rearrangement joined TRBV3-1 to TRBJ2-3, and 12 junction bases match TRBD2. The sequence was obtained from a man aged 18 to 29 who received the YFV17D yellow fever vaccine. The source was PBMCs, collected approximately 22 days after the first yellow fever vaccination. The nucleotides are TGTGCCAGCAGCCCAACTAGCGGGGGGAGGTCGCAGTATTTT. Its translation reads: CASSPTSGGRSQYF.